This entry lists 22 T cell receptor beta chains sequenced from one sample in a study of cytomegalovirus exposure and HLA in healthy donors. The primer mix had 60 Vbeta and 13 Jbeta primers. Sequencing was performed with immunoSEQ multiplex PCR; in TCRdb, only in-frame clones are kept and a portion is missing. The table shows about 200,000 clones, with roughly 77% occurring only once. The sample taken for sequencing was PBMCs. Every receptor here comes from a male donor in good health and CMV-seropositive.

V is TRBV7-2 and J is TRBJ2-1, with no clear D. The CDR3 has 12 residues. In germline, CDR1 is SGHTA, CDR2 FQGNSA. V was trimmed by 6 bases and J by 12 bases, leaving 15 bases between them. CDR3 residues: CASSGPGIGQFF. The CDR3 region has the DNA TGTGCCAGCAGTGGGCCAGGAATCGGGCAGTTCTTC.

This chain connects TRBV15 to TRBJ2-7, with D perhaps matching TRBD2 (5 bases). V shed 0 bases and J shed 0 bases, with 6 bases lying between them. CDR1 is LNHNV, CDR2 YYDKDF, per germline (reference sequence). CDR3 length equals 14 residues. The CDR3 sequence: CATSRESGSYEQYF. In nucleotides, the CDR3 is TGTGCCACCAGCAGAGAGAGCGGCTCCTACGAGCAGTACTTC.

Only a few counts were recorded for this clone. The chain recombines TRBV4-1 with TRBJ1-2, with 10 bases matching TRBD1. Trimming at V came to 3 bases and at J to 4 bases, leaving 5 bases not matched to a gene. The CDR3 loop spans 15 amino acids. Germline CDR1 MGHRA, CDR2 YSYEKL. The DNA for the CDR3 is TGCGCCAGCAGCCAGGACAGGGGGTTGGGCTATGGCTACACCTTC. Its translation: CASSQDRGLGYGYTF.

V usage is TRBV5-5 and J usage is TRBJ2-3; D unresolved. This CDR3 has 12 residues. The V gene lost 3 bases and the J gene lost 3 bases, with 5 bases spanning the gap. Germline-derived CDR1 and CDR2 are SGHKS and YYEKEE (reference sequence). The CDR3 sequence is CASSYQTDTQYF. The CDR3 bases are TGTGCCAGCAGCTATCAGACAGATACGCAGTATTTT.

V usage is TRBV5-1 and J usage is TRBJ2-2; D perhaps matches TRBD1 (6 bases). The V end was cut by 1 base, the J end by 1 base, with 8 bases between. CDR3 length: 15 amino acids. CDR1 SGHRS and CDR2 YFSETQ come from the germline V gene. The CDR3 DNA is TGCGCCAGCAGCTTGTGGACAGTGAACACCGGGGAGCTGTTTTTT. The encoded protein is CASSLWTVNTGELFF.

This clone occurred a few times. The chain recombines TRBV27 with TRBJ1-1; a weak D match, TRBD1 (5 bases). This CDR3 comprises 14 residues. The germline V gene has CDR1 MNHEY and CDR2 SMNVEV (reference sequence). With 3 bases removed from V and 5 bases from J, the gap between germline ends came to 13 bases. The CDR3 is CASSLGGFMTEAFF. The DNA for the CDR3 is TGTGCCAGCAGTTTGGGGGGGTTTATGACTGAAGCTTTCTTT.

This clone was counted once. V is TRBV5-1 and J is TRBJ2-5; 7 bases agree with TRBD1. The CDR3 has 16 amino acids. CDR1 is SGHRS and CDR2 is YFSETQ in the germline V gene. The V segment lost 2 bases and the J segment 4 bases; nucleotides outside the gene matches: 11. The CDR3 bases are TGCGCCAGCAGCTTCGGGGACAGCGCAGGTGGAGAGACCCAGTACTTC. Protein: CASSFGDSAGGETQYF. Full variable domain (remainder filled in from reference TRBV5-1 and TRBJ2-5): KAGVTQTPRYLIKTRGQQVTLSCSPISGHRSVSWYQQTPGQGLQFLFEYFSETQRNKGNFPGRFSGRQFSNSRSEMNVSTLELGDSALYLCASSFGDSAGGETQYFGPGTRLLVL.

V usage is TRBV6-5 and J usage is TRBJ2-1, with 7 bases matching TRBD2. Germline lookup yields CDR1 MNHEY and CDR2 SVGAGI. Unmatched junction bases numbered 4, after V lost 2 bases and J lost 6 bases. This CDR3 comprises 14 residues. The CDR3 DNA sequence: TGTGCCAGCAGTTACGGTGCTAGCGGCAATGAGCAGTTCTTC. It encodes CASSYGASGNEQFF.

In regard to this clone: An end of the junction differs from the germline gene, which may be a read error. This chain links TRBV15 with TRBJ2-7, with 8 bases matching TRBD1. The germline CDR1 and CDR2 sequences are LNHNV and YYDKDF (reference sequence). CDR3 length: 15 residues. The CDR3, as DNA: TGTGCCACCAGCAGGGGAGGACAGGGCTCCAACGAGCAGTACTTC. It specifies CATSRGGQGSNEQYF.

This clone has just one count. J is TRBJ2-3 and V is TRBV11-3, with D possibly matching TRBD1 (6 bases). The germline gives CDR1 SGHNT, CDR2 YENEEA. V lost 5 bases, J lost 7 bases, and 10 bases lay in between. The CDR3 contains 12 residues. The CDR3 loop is CASSPGENTQYF. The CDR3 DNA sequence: TGTGCCAGCAGCCCAGGGGAGAATACGCAGTATTTT.

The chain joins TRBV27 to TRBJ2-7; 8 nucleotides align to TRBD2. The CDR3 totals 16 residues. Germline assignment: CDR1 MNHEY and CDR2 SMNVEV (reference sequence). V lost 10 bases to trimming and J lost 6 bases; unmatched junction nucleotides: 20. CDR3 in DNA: TGTGCCACCATCCCCCCCCTGAGTAGCGGGATCTCCGAGCAGTACTTC. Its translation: CATIPPLSSGISEQYF.

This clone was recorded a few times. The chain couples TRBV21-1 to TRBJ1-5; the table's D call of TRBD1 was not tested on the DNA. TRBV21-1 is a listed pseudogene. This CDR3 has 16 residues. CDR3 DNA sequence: TGTGCCAGCAGCGCAAACTCAGGGGGCCGCGATCAGCCCCAGCATTTT. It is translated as CASSANSGGRDQPQHF.

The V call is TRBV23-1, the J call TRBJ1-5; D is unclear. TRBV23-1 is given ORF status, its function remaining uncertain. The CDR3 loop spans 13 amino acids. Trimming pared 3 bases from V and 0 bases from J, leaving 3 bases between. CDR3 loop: CASSHSSNQPQHF. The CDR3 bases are TGCGCCAGCAGTCATAGTAGCAATCAGCCCCAGCATTTT.

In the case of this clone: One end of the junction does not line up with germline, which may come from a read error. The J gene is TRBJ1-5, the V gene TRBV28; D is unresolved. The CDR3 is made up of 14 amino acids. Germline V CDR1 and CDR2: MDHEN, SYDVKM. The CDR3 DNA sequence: TGTGGCAGCAGAGGTCCCGCGGTCAATCAGCCCCAGCATTTT. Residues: CGSRGPAVNQPQHF.

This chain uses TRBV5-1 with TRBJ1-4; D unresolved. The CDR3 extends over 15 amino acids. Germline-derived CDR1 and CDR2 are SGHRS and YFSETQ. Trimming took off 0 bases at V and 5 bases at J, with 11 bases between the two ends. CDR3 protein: CASSLGEAGNEKLFF. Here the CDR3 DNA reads TGCGCCAGCAGCTTGGGGGAGGCGGGAAATGAAAAACTGTTTTTT. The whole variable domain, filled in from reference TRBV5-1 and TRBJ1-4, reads KAGVTQTPRYLIKTRGQQVTLSCSPISGHRSVSWYQQTPGQGLQFLFEYFSETQRNKGNFPGRFSGRQFSNSRSEMNVSTLELGDSALYLCASSLGEAGNEKLFFGSGTQLSVL.

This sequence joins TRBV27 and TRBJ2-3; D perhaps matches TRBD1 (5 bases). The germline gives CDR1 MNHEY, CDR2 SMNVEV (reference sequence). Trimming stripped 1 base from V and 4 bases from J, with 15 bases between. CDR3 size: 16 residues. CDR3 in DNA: TGTGCCAGCAGTTTATTATCGACAGCCAGGGCAGATACGCAGTATTTT. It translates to CASSLLSTARADTQYF.

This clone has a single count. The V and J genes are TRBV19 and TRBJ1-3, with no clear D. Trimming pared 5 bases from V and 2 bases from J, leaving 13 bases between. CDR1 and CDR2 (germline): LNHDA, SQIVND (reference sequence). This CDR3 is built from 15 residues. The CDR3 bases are TGTGCCAGTAGTGCCCAGGTCGGAACTGGAAACACCATATATTTT. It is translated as CASSAQVGTGNTIYF.

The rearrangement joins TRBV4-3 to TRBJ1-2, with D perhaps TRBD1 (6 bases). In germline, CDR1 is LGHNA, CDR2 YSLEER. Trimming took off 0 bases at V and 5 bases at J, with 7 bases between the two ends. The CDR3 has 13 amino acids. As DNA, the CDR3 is TGCGCCAGCAGCCAAGAACAGGGATATGGCTACACCTTC. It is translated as CASSQEQGYGYTF.

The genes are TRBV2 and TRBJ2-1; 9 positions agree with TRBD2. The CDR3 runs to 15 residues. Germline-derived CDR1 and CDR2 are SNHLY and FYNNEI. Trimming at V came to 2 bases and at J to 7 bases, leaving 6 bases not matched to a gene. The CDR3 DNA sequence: TGTGCCAGCAGTGAACAGGCGGGAGGGCCAAATGAGCAGTTCTTC. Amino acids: CASSEQAGGPNEQFF.

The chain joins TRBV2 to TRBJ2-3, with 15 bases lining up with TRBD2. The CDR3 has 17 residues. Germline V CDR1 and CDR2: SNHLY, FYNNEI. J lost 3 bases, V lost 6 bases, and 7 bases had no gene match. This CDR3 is CASRKGTSGGKTDTQYF. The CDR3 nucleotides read TGTGCCAGCAGGAAAGGGACTAGCGGGGGGAAGACAGATACGCAGTATTTT.

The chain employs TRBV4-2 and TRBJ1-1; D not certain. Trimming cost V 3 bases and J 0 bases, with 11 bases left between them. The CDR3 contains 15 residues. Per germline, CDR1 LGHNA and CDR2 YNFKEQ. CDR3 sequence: CASSHLTSLNTEAFF. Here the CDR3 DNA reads TGTGCCAGCAGCCACCTGACATCCTTGAACACTGAAGCTTTCTTT.

CDR3: CASSQEALGQALLTGTIYF. The CDR3, as DNA: TGCGCCAGCAGCCAAGAGGCGTTGGGACAGGCGCTTCTAACTGGCACCATATATTTT. The chain combines TRBV4-1 with TRBJ1-3; 8 positions match TRBD1. The CDR3 totals 19 residues. Germline V gene lookup returns CDR1 MGHRA and CDR2 YSYEKL. V shed 0 bases and J 9 bases; nucleotides not matched to a gene: 19.